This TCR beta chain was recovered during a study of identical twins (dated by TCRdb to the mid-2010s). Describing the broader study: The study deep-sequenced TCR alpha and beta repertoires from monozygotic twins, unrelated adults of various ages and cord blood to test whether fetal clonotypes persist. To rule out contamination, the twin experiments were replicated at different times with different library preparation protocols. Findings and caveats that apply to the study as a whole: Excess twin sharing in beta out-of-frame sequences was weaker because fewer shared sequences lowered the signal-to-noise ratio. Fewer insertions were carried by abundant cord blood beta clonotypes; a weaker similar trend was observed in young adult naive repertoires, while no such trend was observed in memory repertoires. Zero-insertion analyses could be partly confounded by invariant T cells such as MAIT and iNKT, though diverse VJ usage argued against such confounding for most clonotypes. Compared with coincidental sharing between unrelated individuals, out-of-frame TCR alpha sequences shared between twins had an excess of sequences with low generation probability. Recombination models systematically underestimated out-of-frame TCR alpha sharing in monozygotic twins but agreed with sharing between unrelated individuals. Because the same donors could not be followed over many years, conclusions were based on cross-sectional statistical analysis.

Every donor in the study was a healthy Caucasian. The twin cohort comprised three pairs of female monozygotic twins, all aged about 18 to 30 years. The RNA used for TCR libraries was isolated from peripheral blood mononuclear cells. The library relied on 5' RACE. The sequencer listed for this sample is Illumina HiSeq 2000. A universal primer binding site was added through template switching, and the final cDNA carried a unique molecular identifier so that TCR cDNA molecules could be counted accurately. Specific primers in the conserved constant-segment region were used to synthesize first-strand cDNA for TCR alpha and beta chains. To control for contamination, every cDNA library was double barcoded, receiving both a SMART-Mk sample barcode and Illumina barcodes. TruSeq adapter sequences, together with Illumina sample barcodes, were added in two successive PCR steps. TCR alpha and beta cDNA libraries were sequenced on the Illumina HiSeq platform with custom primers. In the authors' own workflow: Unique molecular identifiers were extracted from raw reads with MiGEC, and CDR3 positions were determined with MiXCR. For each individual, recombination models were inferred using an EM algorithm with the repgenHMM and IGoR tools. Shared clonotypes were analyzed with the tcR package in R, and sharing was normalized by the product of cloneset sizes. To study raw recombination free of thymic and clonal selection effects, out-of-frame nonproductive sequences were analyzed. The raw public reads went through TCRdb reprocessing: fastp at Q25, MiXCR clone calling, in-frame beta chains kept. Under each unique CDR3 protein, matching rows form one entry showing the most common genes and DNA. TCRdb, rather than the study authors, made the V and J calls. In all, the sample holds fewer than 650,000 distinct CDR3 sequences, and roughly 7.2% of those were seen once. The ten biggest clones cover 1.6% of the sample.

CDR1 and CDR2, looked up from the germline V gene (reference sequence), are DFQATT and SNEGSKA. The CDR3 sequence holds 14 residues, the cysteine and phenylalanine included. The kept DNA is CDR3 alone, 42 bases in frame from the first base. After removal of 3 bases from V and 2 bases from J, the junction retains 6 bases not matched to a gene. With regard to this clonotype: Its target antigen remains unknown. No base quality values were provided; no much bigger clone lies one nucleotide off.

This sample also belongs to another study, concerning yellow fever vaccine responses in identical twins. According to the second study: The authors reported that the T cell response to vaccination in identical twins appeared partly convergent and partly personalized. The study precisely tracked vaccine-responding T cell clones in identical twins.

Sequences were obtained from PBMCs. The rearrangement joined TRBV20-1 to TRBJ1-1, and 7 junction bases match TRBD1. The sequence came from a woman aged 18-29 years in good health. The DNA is TGCAGTGCTAGCCTCCGGGACAGAAACACTGAAGCTTTCTTT. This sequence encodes CSASLRDRNTEAFF.